This passage covers 27 T cell receptor beta chains from one sample sequenced in a study of blood T cell repertoires in COVID-19. Sequencing was performed with immunoSEQ multiplex PCR; in TCRdb, only in-frame clones are kept and a portion is missing. The sample shows roughly 250,000 clones, about 85% of them seen only once. The sample comprised peripheral blood. The source of these receptors is a human donor with COVID-19, enrolled during active disease. The donor label of this sample is uncertain.

The CDR3 sequence: CASSIGVSDGYTF. The CDR3 DNA reads TGTGCCAGTAGTATAGGAGTGTCCGATGGCTACACCTTC. The rearrangement links TRBV19 to TRBJ1-2, with D hard to call. The CDR3 loop spans 13 amino acids. V lost 1 base, J lost 6 bases, and 9 bases lay in between. Germline assignment: CDR1 LNHDA and CDR2 SQIVND (reference sequence). The full variable domain, its missing parts supplied by reference TRBV19 and TRBJ1-2, is DGGITQSPKYLFRKEGQNVTLSCEQNLNHDAMYWYRQDPGQGLRLIYYSQIVNDFQKGDIAEGYSVSREKKESFPLTVTSAQKNPTAFYLCASSIGVSDGYTFGSGTRLTVV.

The J gene is TRBJ1-2, the V gene TRBV18; 10 nucleotides line up with TRBD1. V lost 6 bases, J lost 4 bases, and 11 bases stayed unmatched. Germline V gene sequence: CDR1 KGHSH, CDR2 LQKENI. The CDR3 sequence is 16 residues long. CDR3 protein: CASSPLGTGDSYGYTF. CDR3 in DNA: TGTGCCAGCTCGCCCCTAGGGACAGGGGATTCCTATGGCTACACCTTC.

This clone was found once. The rearrangement joins TRBV5-1 to TRBJ2-1; tentatively, D is TRBD2 (5 bases). With 2 bases removed from V and 0 bases from J, the gap between germline ends came to 9 bases. In germline, CDR1 is SGHRS, CDR2 YFSETQ. The CDR3 contains 15 residues. In DNA form, the CDR3 reads TGCGCCAGCAGCTTAAGCGGATACTCCTACAATGAGCAGTTCTTC. This gives the protein CASSLSGYSYNEQFF.

The rearrangement joins TRBV6-5 to TRBJ1-5, with D possibly TRBD1 on 5 matching bases. V lost 5 bases and J lost 2, with 13 bases in between. Germline V gene lookup returns CDR1 MNHEY and CDR2 SVGAGI. This CDR3 spans 15 amino acids. CDR3 sequence: CASSRRGGGNQPQHF. For the CDR3, the DNA is TGTGCCAGCAGTCGCCGCGGAGGGGGCAATCAGCCCCAGCATTTT.

The chain recombines TRBV18 with TRBJ1-2; D remains ambiguous. Germline V gene lookup returns CDR1 KGHSH and CDR2 LQKENI. The CDR3 covers 14 residues. Trimming pared 2 bases from V and 4 bases from J, leaving 11 bases between. The CDR3 sequence: CASSPKAGGYGYTF. The CDR3 DNA follows: TGTGCCAGCTCACCAAAGGCAGGAGGCTATGGCTACACCTTC.

V and J are TRBV18 and TRBJ2-1; 11 positions match TRBD2. This CDR3 spans 14 amino acids. After removal of 3 bases from V and 6 bases from J, the junction contained 1 base not matched to a gene. In germline, CDR1 is KGHSH, CDR2 LQKENI. Here the CDR3 DNA reads TGTGCCAGCTCACCTAGCGGGAGGGCCAATGAGCAGTTCTTC. This sequence encodes CASSPSGRANEQFF.

This clone was seen a handful of times. V gene TRBV29-1 combines with J gene TRBJ1-1; the match to TRBD1 covers 7 bases. CDR3 length: 14 amino acids. With V trimmed by 6 bases and J by 8 bases, 15 bases remained unmatched. CDR1 is SQVTM and CDR2 is ANQGSEA in the germline V gene. This CDR3 reads CSVVPEDRLVEAFF. The CDR3 DNA reads as TGCAGCGTAGTGCCGGAGGACAGGTTGGTCGAAGCTTTCTTT.

This sequence joins TRBV19 and TRBJ2-3; 7 nucleotides line up with TRBD2. CDR1 and CDR2 (germline): LNHDA, SQIVND (reference sequence). Unmatched junction bases numbered 7, after V lost 7 bases and J lost 3 bases. This CDR3 has 14 residues. The CDR3 loop is CASNLGGRTDTQYF. The CDR3 DNA sequence: TGTGCCAGTAACCTCGGCGGGAGAACAGATACGCAGTATTTT.

The chain links TRBV11-2 to TRBJ2-1; D not resolved. From germline, CDR1 is SGHAT and CDR2 FQNNGV. Between the trimmed V and J ends, which lost 4 bases and 5 bases, there was a span of 21 bases. The CDR3 loop spans 17 amino acids. As DNA, the CDR3 is TGTGCCAGCAGCTCCCCCTCGGGTGTAGTGGTGCACAATGAGCAGTTCTTC. This gives the protein CASSSPSGVVVHNEQFF. The variable domain in full, completed from reference TRBV11-2 and TRBJ2-1, reads EAGVAQSPRYKIIEKRQSVAFWCNPISGHATLYWYQQILGQGPKLLIQFQNNGVVDDSQLPKDRFSAERLKGVDSTLKIQPAKLEDSAVYLCASSSPSGVVVHNEQFFGPGTRLTVL.

The rearrangement uses TRBV4-3 and TRBJ2-1; tentative D call: TRBD2 (5 bases). CDR3 size: 15 residues. Per the germline V gene, CDR1 is LGHNA and CDR2 is YSLEER. Trimming stripped 1 base from V and 5 bases from J, with 12 bases between. CDR3 DNA: TGCGCCAGCAGCCAAGTACCGGGAAGAAACAATGAGCAGTTCTTC. Protein sequence: CASSQVPGRNNEQFF.

V is TRBV11-1 and J is TRBJ1-4; 7 bases are a match to TRBD1. Germline V gene data show CDR1 as SGHAT and CDR2 as FQDESV (reference sequence). This CDR3 region has 14 residues. J was trimmed by 5 bases and V by 4 bases; bases with no gene match: 4. DNA for the CDR3: TGTGCCAGCAGCTCTCTCAGGGGGAATGAAAAACTGTTTTTT. It translates to CASSSLRGNEKLFF.

The chain employs TRBV19 and TRBJ2-7; TRBD1 matches 11 bases. CDR1 LNHDA and CDR2 SQIVND come from the germline V gene (reference sequence). V lost 3 bases to trimming and J lost 5 bases; unmatched junction nucleotides: 3. The CDR3 has 14 residues. CDR3 in amino acids: CASSMGQGDDEQYF. Here the CDR3 DNA reads TGTGCCAGTAGTATGGGACAGGGGGACGACGAGCAGTACTTC.

The V call is TRBV7-8, the J call TRBJ2-2; D gene uncertain. V lost 2 bases to trimming and J lost 4 bases, with 8 bases between them. The CDR3 sequence is 14 residues long. Germline assignment: CDR1 SGHVS and CDR2 FQNEAQ. The CDR3 spells CASSLLVSTGELFF. CDR3 DNA: TGTGCCAGCAGCTTACTCGTCTCCACCGGGGAGCTGTTTTTT.

The CDR3 reads CASSVRTFFGQLYGYTF. DNA of the CDR3: TGTGCCAGTAGTGTAAGGACTTTTTTTGGGCAGCTCTATGGCTACACCTTC. The chain couples TRBV19 to TRBJ1-2; D is uncertain. CDR1 is LNHDA, CDR2 SQIVND, per germline (reference sequence). This CDR3 contains 17 residues. The V and J ends lost 5 bases and 4 bases respectively, with 23 bases between them.

DNA of the CDR3: TGTGCCAGCAGCGTAGAAAAGCAAAGCACAGATACGCAGTATTTT. This sequence encodes CASSVEKQSTDTQYF. This rearrangement joins TRBV9 to TRBJ2-3; no firm D call. The CDR3 has 15 residues. Germline assignment: CDR1 SGDLS and CDR2 YYNGEE. The ends were cut back, 0 bases at V and 0 bases at J, with 8 bases in the middle.

Notes on this clone: One end of the junction fails to match germline, which may point to a read error. The chain combines TRBV7-7 with TRBJ2-2; TRBD1 aligns across 9 bases. Germline loops: CDR1 SSHAT, CDR2 FNYEAQ (reference sequence). This CDR3 spans 19 amino acids. This CDR3 reads CASSLSRKDRGIFTGELFF. The CDR3 nucleotides are TGTGCTAGCAGCTTAAGCCGGAAGGACAGGGGAATTTTCACCGGGGAGCTGTTTTTT.

The chain is built from TRBV2 and TRBJ2-1, with 7 bases lining up with TRBD1. Germline V CDR1 and CDR2: SNHLY, FYNNEI. With V trimmed by 6 bases and J by 4 bases, 9 bases remained unmatched. CDR3 size: 15 residues. The CDR3 region is CASRADRVKYNEQFF. The CDR3 region has the DNA TGTGCCAGCAGGGCCGACAGGGTTAAATACAATGAGCAGTTCTTC.

The chain couples TRBV18 to TRBJ1-5; 8 nucleotides line up with TRBD1. The CDR3 length is 15 residues. Unmatched junction bases numbered 8, after V lost 6 bases and J lost 4 bases. Germline CDR1 and CDR2: KGHSH and LQKENI. The CDR3 bases are TGTGCCAGCTCCCCAGGGGGCCGAGGGAATCAGCCCCAGCATTTT. Translating gives CASSPGGRGNQPQHF.

The genes are TRBV6-5 and TRBJ1-2, with D possibly being TRBD1 (6 bases). The germline CDR1 and CDR2 sequences are MNHEY and SVGAGI. V gave up 0 bases and J gave up 5 bases, with 10 bases separating them. CDR3 length equals 14 residues. The CDR3 reads CASSYSRDNYGYTF. As DNA, the CDR3 is TGTGCCAGCAGTTACTCGAGGGACAATTATGGCTACACCTTC.

The chain links TRBV30 to TRBJ1-2; 9 bases match TRBD1. The CDR3 loop spans 14 amino acids. V dropped 1 base and J dropped 4; count of bases not matched to a gene: 4. Germline V gene data show CDR1 as GTSNPN and CDR2 as SVGIG (reference sequence). In DNA form, the CDR3 reads TGTGCCTGGAGTGCGGACAGGGGCGTCTATGGCTACACCTTC. It specifies CAWSADRGVYGYTF.

This clone came up once. The rearrangement joins TRBV15 to TRBJ2-7, with 9 nucleotides matching TRBD2. The germline gives CDR1 LNHNV, CDR2 YYDKDF (reference sequence). The length of the CDR3 is 13 residues. V gave up 0 bases and J gave up 12 bases; unmatched junction bases: 6. CDR3 DNA sequence: TGTGCCACCAGCAGAGATCAGCGGGGGGTTAGGTACTTC. It translates to CATSRDQRGVRYF.

The J gene is TRBJ1-4, the V gene TRBV7-8; D gene ambiguous. CDR3 size: 15 residues. Trimming took off 5 bases at V and 3 bases at J, with 13 bases between the two ends. Germline CDR1 and CDR2: SGHVS and FQNEAQ. The CDR3 nucleotides are TGTGCCAGCAGCGACCGGAGGTTCTCTAATGAAAAACTGTTTTTT. This encodes CASSDRRFSNEKLFF.

The chain combines TRBV5-4 with TRBJ2-2, with D perhaps TRBD1 (6 bases). Germline V gene lookup returns CDR1 SGHNT and CDR2 YYREEE (reference sequence). The CDR3 consists of 16 residues. V lost 3 bases and J lost 0, with 12 bases in between. CDR3 sequence (DNA): TGTGCCAGCAGCTCACAGGGCGTCTCGAACACCGGGGAGCTGTTTTTT. This translates into CASSSQGVSNTGELFF.

V and J are TRBV7-3 and TRBJ1-1; 8 bases match TRBD1. The CDR3 sequence is 14 residues long. The V gene's germline CDR1 is SGHTA and CDR2 FQGTGA. Trimming at V came to 2 bases and at J to 1 base, leaving 0 bases not matched to a gene. This CDR3 reads CASSLDRGNTEAFF. CDR3 bases: TGTGCCAGCAGCTTAGACAGGGGGAACACTGAAGCTTTCTTT.

The V gene is TRBV19, the J gene TRBJ1-1; D gene unclear. Germline-derived CDR1 and CDR2 are LNHDA and SQIVND (reference sequence). Trimming shortened V by 4 bases and J by 0 bases, and 12 bases separated the two germline ends. CDR3 length: 15 amino acids. The CDR3 DNA is TGTGCCAGTAGTACGTCCCTAGGCCTGAACACTGAAGCTTTCTTT. Translation gives CASSTSLGLNTEAFF. The whole variable domain, remainder taken from reference TRBV19 and TRBJ1-1, is DGGITQSPKYLFRKEGQNVTLSCEQNLNHDAMYWYRQDPGQGLRLIYYSQIVNDFQKGDIAEGYSVSREKKESFPLTVTSAQKNPTAFYLCASSTSLGLNTEAFFGQGTRLTVV.

This clone was detected once. The chain recombines TRBV6-5 with TRBJ2-3, with D tentatively TRBD1 (5 bases). V was trimmed by 5 bases and J by 1 base, leaving 13 bases between them. CDR1 is MNHEY and CDR2 is SVGAGI in the germline V gene. This CDR3 region has 15 residues. DNA for the CDR3: TGTGCCAGCAGTCCCGGATCCAGGGGCACAGATACGCAGTATTTT. The encoded protein is CASSPGSRGTDTQYF.

In this sample, this clone turned up once. V is TRBV5-1 and J is TRBJ2-1; 9 bases fit TRBD1. The CDR3 contains 15 residues. V shed 4 bases and J 5 bases; nucleotides not matched to a gene: 7. In germline, CDR1 is SGHRS, CDR2 YFSETQ. CDR3 loop: CASSAGQGSNNEQFF. CDR3 nucleotides: TGCGCCAGCAGCGCGGGACAGGGTTCCAACAATGAGCAGTTCTTC.